The entry below gives a single T cell receptor beta chain sequence along with its context. These data are taken from a study of blood T cell repertoires in COVID-19. As for the study in general: Sites across the United States, Italy and Spain contributed samples from acute and convalescent COVID-19. PBMCs, B-cell-depleted T cells, or T cells provided the cDNA or gDNA that made up the material.

Original analysis: The authors estimated nucleated cell counts from reference gene primer amplification. Repertoires were generated with immunoSEQ multiplex PCR, while TCRdb's copy carries only in-frame clones and drops some. The V and J calls and the clone size are those of that table, but D and trimming were determined from the DNA. Of about 170,000 clones in the sample, approximately 91% were seen once. Looked up from germline, CDR1 is KGHDR and CDR2 is SFDVKD. Trimming left V 5 bases short and J 6 bases short, with 15 bases between. The CDR3 consists of 15 residues. Followed longitudinally, the Seattle patients had been enrolled during active infection.

The chain is built from TRBV24-1 and TRBJ2-2; D is perhaps TRBD2 (6 bases). The TCR was taken from a man aged 18 to 35 with COVID-19, enrolled during active disease. Specimen: peripheral blood. The DNA of the CDR3 is TGTGCCACCAGTGCCCCGGGGGTGAAGGCCGGGGAGCTGTTTTTT. Translating gives CATSAPGVKAGELFF.